This T cell receptor beta chain was retrieved from a study of blood T cell repertoires in COVID-19. Across the study: The analysed material was cDNA or gDNA that came from T cells, B-cell-depleted T cells, or PBMCs.

The Seattle patients, enrolled during active infection, were followed longitudinally. The V gene lost 4 bases and the J gene lost 2 bases, with 11 bases spanning the gap. The CDR3 spans 14 residues. Germline CDR1 and CDR2: MNHEY and SVGEGT. Generated by immunoSEQ multiplex PCR, the TCRdb table keeps only in-frame clones and is missing some. Of 200,000 to 250,000 clones in the sample, around 89% were seen once. V usage is TRBV6-2 or TRBV6-3 and J usage is TRBJ1-2; D is undetermined. Source material: peripheral blood. This receptor was obtained from a man younger than 45 with COVID-19, enrolled during active disease. The CDR3 DNA is TGTGCCAGCAGTTCATACACTAAGAACTATGGCTACACCTTC. It translates to CASSSYTKNYGYTF.